This T cell receptor (beta chain) originates from a study of shared clonotypes between healthy human individuals. At deep level, the assay was performed. Measured with immunoSEQ multiplex PCR; TCRdb has only the in-frame clones, and not every one. In the table there are some 690,000 clones, 90% of which are singletons. Germline CDR1 and CDR2: SGHTA and FQGNSA. V shed 3 bases and J shed 4 bases, with 17 bases lying between them. This CDR3 comprises 16 residues. The sample taken for sequencing was memory CD8+ T cells from PBMCs. Subset specified: CD45RO+ cells pooled with CCR7-negative TemRA cells. This chain connects TRBV7-2 to TRBJ2-3; tentatively, D is TRBD1 or TRBD2 (5 bases each). The receptor's source is a man younger than 35 in good health. Some clones in this sample may be carry-over from other donors' samples. Here the CDR3 reads CASSFGAEGVADTQYF. CDR3 bases: TGTGCCAGCAGCTTTGGAGCGGAAGGGGTTGCAGATACGCAGTATTTT. Drawing the rest from reference TRBV7-2 and TRBJ2-3, the complete variable domain is GAGVSQSPSNKVTEKGKDVELRCDPISGHTALYWYRQSLGQGLEFLIYFQGNSAPDKSGLPSDRFSAERTGGSVSTLTIQRTQQEDSAVYLCASSFGAEGVADTQYFGPGTRLTVL.